These 24 T cell receptor beta chains were sequenced from one sample in a study of shared clonotypes between healthy human individuals. CD45RO-negative CD8 cells positively selected for CCR7 made up the naive population, which excluded terminally differentiated effector memory CD45RA+ cells. Only in-frame clones appear in the TCRdb table, and some are missing; sequencing was by immunoSEQ multiplex PCR. The sample lists about 590,000 clones; nearly 97% were seen once. Sequenced input: naive CD8+ T cells sorted from blood. These receptors came from a woman in her 30s in good health.

The chain links TRBV18 to TRBJ2-7; 8 bases match TRBD2. The ends lost 6 bases at V and 1 base at J; junction bases unmatched: 8. Germline CDR1 reads KGHSH; CDR2 reads LQKENI. CDR3 length: 15 residues. CDR3 loop: CASSRPTSGSYEQYF. CDR3 nucleotide sequence: TGTGCCAGCTCCCGACCCACTAGCGGATCCTACGAGCAGTACTTC.

CDR3 nucleotides: TGTGCCAGCAGTTCCTACAGGGGCGAGCAGTACTTC. It translates to CASSSYRGEQYF. The V call is TRBV27, the J call TRBJ2-7; 7 bases are shared with TRBD1. The J segment lost 6 bases and the V segment lost 4 bases, leaving 3 bases of the junction unmatched. In germline, CDR1 is MNHEY, CDR2 SMNVEV (reference sequence). The CDR3 contains 12 residues.

V is TRBV7-9 and J is TRBJ1-2; perhaps TRBD1 as D (6 bases). The CDR3 length is 17 residues. Trimming took off 5 bases at V and 2 bases at J, with 21 bases between the two ends. Germline V gene data show CDR1 as SEHNR and CDR2 as FQNEAQ (reference sequence). CDR3 protein: CASSPARSRGANYGYTF. DNA for the CDR3: TGTGCCAGCAGCCCGGCAAGGTCACGGGGGGCAAACTATGGCTACACCTTC.

The chain uses TRBV7-9 and TRBJ2-2; no reliable D call. This CDR3 contains 12 residues. CDR1 and CDR2 from the germline V gene are SEHNR and FQNEAQ (reference sequence). As DNA, the CDR3 is TGTGCGCAGGCAGTTTCCGCCGGGGAGCTGTTTTTT. Its translation is CAQAVSAGELFF.

The chain couples TRBV5-1 to TRBJ2-2; 7 bases fit TRBD2. V trimming: 4 bases; J trimming: 6 bases; junction bases outside the gene matches: 12. Germline values: CDR1 SGHRS, CDR2 YFSETQ. This CDR3 spans 16 amino acids. CDR3 residues: CASSLGRRELAGELFF. CDR3 coding DNA: TGCGCCAGCAGCCTGGGCCGGCGGGAGTTGGCCGGGGAGCTGTTTTTT.

The chain employs TRBV23-1 and TRBJ1-1; weak D call: TRBD1 (5 bases). TRBV23-1 is an ORF, and what it does is uncertain. This CDR3 is 14 amino acids long. Trimming left V 5 bases short and J 3 bases short, with 13 bases between. CDR3 DNA: TGCGCCAGCAGTAATTACACGGGGGACACTGAAGCTTTCTTT. Its translation: CASSNYTGDTEAFF.

This sequence joins TRBV15 and TRBJ2-7; D might be TRBD2 (5 bases). Germline V lookup: CDR1 LNHNV, CDR2 YYDKDF (reference sequence). CDR3 length: 18 residues. The V and J ends lost 1 base and 0 bases respectively, with 19 bases between them. CDR3 loop: CATSRGNRRTPSSYEQYF. In DNA, the CDR3 is TGTGCCACCAGCAGAGGGAATCGCCGGACTCCGAGCTCCTACGAGCAGTACTTC.

This clone has only one observation. This chain joins TRBV10-3 and TRBJ2-3; D gene uncertain. Trimming took 3 bases from V and 5 from J, leaving 15 bases between them. CDR3 length: 15 residues. Germline loops: CDR1 ENHRY, CDR2 SYGVKD. The CDR3 nucleotides are TGTGCCATCAGTGACCCCGGGTCTGTAATAGATACGCAGTATTTT. This gives the protein CAISDPGSVIDTQYF.

This chain joins TRBV4-1 and TRBJ2-1; D tentatively reads TRBD1 or TRBD2 (6 bases each). Trimming removed 2 bases at V and 3 bases at J, with 11 bases between. The CDR3 extends over 15 amino acids. The germline gives CDR1 MGHRA, CDR2 YSYEKL. The CDR3 nucleotides are TGCGCCAGCAGCCAAAGGGGGGACCACTACAATGAGCAGTTCTTC. This sequence encodes CASSQRGDHYNEQFF.

The chain joins TRBV5-4 to TRBJ2-7; maybe TRBD2 (5 bases). CDR3 length equals 13 residues. The V end was cut by 3 bases, the J end by 4 bases, with 11 bases between. Germline V gene sequence: CDR1 SGHNT, CDR2 YYREEE (reference sequence). In DNA form, the CDR3 reads TGTGCCAGCAGCTCAAGGACTGGTTACGAGCAGTACTTC. As protein: CASSSRTGYEQYF. The full variable domain, completed using reference TRBV5-4 and TRBJ2-7, is ETGVTQSPTHLIKTRGQQVTLRCSSQSGHNTVSWYQQALGQGPQFIFQYYREEENGRGNFPPRFSGLQFPNYSSELNVNALELDDSALYLCASSSRTGYEQYFGPGTRLTVT.

The V call is TRBV12-5, the J call TRBJ1-2; tentatively, D is TRBD1 (6 bases). V lost 5 bases and J lost 5, with 21 bases in between. Germline CDR1 LGHNT, CDR2 FRNRAP. The CDR3 contains 16 residues. CDR3 in DNA: TGTGCTAGTGGTGCCTCGCAGGGGCAGGGGCTTTATGGCTACACCTTC. Translating it yields CASGASQGQGLYGYTF.

The J gene is TRBJ2-7, the V gene TRBV7-2; D gene unclear. Trimming stripped 3 bases from V and 6 bases from J, with 6 bases between. The CDR3 has 11 amino acids. From germline, CDR1 is SGHTA and CDR2 FQGNSA. CDR3 nucleotide sequence: TGTGCCAGCAGCTTTAATGCCGAGCAGTACTTC. Amino acid sequence: CASSFNAEQYF. The full variable domain, in which reference TRBV7-2 and TRBJ2-7 provide the parts outside the CDR3, is GAGVSQSPSNKVTEKGKDVELRCDPISGHTALYWYRQSLGQGLEFLIYFQGNSAPDKSGLPSDRFSAERTGGSVSTLTIQRTQQEDSAVYLCASSFNAEQYFGPGTRLTVT.

The genes are TRBV4-1 and TRBJ2-7; maybe TRBD1 (6 bases). From germline, CDR1 is MGHRA and CDR2 YSYEKL. Trimming cost V 2 bases and J 3 bases, with 11 bases left between them. The CDR3 extends over 14 amino acids. The DNA of the CDR3 is TGCGCCAGCAGCCAAAGGGACAACCGCTACGAGCAGTACTTC. Amino acids: CASSQRDNRYEQYF.

This chain joins TRBV19 and TRBJ2-7; TRBD2 is a possible D gene (6 bases). Germline assignment: CDR1 LNHDA and CDR2 SQIVND (reference sequence). The CDR3 loop spans 14 amino acids. V lost 5 bases and J 3 bases, leaving 14 bases between the germline ends. The CDR3 nucleotides read TGTGCCAGTAGTGCATCGGGGACTCTCTACGAGCAGTACTTC. Residues: CASSASGTLYEQYF.

Comment on this clone: The same CDR3 can be traced to other DNA sequences in this sample. The V gene is TRBV27, the J gene TRBJ1-5, with no clear D. The CDR3 has 15 residues. V lost 1 base to trimming and J lost 1 base, with 8 bases between them. The V gene's germline CDR1 is MNHEY and CDR2 SMNVEV (reference sequence). CDR3 sequence reads: CASSLYPVSNQPQHF. The CDR3 region has the DNA TGTGCCAGCAGTTTATACCCCGTGAGCAATCAGCCCCAGCATTTT.

Note on this clone: In the same sample, other DNA sequences code for this CDR3. The chain employs TRBV27 and TRBJ2-1; no reliable D call. The CDR3 loop spans 12 amino acids. From germline, CDR1 is MNHEY and CDR2 SMNVEV (reference sequence). The V end lost 2 bases, the J end lost 3 bases, and 2 bases lay between the germline ends. The CDR3 DNA follows: TGTGCCAGCAGTTTAGGCTACAATGAGCAGTTCTTC. Protein sequence: CASSLGYNEQFF.

The CDR3 DNA reads as TGTGCCAGCAGCTTGGTGGGACAGGGCCAAGAGACCCAGTACTTC. Its protein product is CASSLVGQGQETQYF. The chain recombines TRBV5-4 with TRBJ2-5; TRBD1 agrees at 9 bases. The CDR3 has 15 amino acids. The V segment lost 0 bases and the J segment 1 base; nucleotides outside the gene matches: 1. CDR1 is SGHNT and CDR2 is YYREEE in the germline V gene (reference sequence).

The chain carries TRBV29-1 and TRBJ2-7; D remains unclear. The CDR3 has 12 amino acids. Trimming took 4 bases from V and 0 from J, leaving 7 bases between them. Germline loops: CDR1 SQVTM, CDR2 ANQGSEA. The CDR3 region has the DNA TGCAGCGTTGGCGTCAGCTCCTACGAGCAGTACTTC. It encodes CSVGVSSYEQYF.

The V call is TRBV10-3, the J call TRBJ2-5; no clear D. Germline V gives CDR1 ENHRY, CDR2 SYGVKD. Between the trimmed V and J ends, which lost 0 bases and 5 bases, there was a span of 4 bases. The CDR3 is 12 amino acids. The chain's CDR3 is CAISESGETQYF. CDR3 in DNA: TGTGCCATCAGTGAGTCAGGCGAGACCCAGTACTTC.

V usage is TRBV4-1 and J usage is TRBJ2-1; D not resolved. V lost 4 bases to trimming and J lost 5 bases, with 9 bases between them. The CDR3 totals 13 residues. Germline values: CDR1 MGHRA, CDR2 YSYEKL. Here the CDR3 reads CASSPRSNNEQFF. The DNA for the CDR3 is TGCGCCAGCAGCCCCCGGAGTAACAATGAGCAGTTCTTC.

V usage is TRBV19 and J usage is TRBJ1-2; D might be TRBD1 (6 bases). Germline V gene lookup returns CDR1 LNHDA and CDR2 SQIVND (reference sequence). This CDR3 region has 14 residues. V lost 7 bases and J lost 2, with 14 bases in between. The CDR3 DNA sequence: TGTGCCAGTACCCCAGGGGCCCCGAACTATGGCTACACCTTC. Translated, it gives CASTPGAPNYGYTF.

To note about this clone: The junction shows a germline mismatch at one end, possibly a read error. V and J are TRBV9 and TRBJ2-7; perhaps D is TRBD1 or TRBD2 (5 bases each). Germline lookup yields CDR1 SGDLS and CDR2 YYNGEE. The CDR3 runs to 15 residues. The CDR3 loop is CASSVDGGTSSEQYF. Here the CDR3 DNA reads TGTGCCAGCAGCGTAGATGGGGGAACCTCCTCCGAGCAGTACTTC. Using reference TRBV9 and TRBJ2-7 for the parts outside the CDR3, the full variable domain is DSGVTQTPKHLITATGQRVTLRCSPRSGDLSVYWYQQSLDQGLQFLIQYYNGEERAKGNILERFSAQQFPDLHSELNLSSLELGDSALYFCASSVDGGTSSEQYFGPGTRLTVT.

The genes are TRBV7-9 and TRBJ2-1; D gene ambiguous. In germline, CDR1 is SEHNR, CDR2 FQNEAQ (reference sequence). The CDR3 totals 13 residues. V lost 3 bases and J lost 5, with 8 bases in between. The CDR3 DNA reads as TGTGCCAGCAGCTTTAATAATGACAATGAGCAGTTCTTC. It translates to CASSFNNDNEQFF.

CDR3 amino acids: CSAGLRDEQFF. In nucleotides, the CDR3 is TGCAGCGCCGGACTACGCGATGAGCAGTTCTTC. The rearrangement uses TRBV29-1 and TRBJ2-1, with a weak D call TRBD2 (6 bases). The V gene lost 7 bases and the J gene lost 8 bases, with 12 bases spanning the gap. Germline V gives CDR1 SQVTM, CDR2 ANQGSEA. CDR3 size: 11 residues.